The clone carrying this T cell receptor beta chain was detected only a few times. This CDR3 spans 14 amino acids. CDR1 is SGHTA and CDR2 is FQGTGA in the germline V gene. V dropped 2 bases and J dropped 6 bases, with 13 bases sitting between them. The sample originates from a study of siplizumab effects on memory and regulatory T cells. Here immunoSEQ multiplex PCR was the method, and the copy in TCRdb shows in-frame clones only, minus some. The sample has 100,000 to 120,000 clones; 80% to 95% are singletons. This receptor was identified in a human donor in good health. The chain uses TRBV7-3 and TRBJ1-1, with D possibly TRBD1 on 5 matching bases. Sequenced input: CD4+ T cells sorted from blood. This CDR3 is CASSLLGREAEAFF. The CDR3 nucleotides read TGTGCCAGCAGCTTACTAGGCAGGGAAGCTGAAGCTTTCTTT.